This T cell receptor beta chain was sequenced during a study of low-dose radiotherapy and immunotherapy resistance in tumors. The wider study: Participants in Cohort 1 were administered 0.5 Gy per fraction at 2-week intervals, to a cumulative dose of 6.5 Gy.

The germline V gene has CDR1 MNHEY and CDR2 SMNVEV (reference sequence). The V and J ends lost 8 bases and 10 bases, in that order; junction bases with no gene match: 8. This CDR3 is 12 amino acids long. cDNA synthesis used a TRAV/TRBV-specific primer set for both chains. TCRs underwent 15 to 20 PCR cycles of amplification with a constant-region primer and V-primer adapter. TCRdb re-called the reads with MiXCR, one entry per CDR3 protein. This table holds tens of thousands of distinct CDR3 sequences, 9.4% found once. Time point specified: before trial treatment. Along with nivolumab and ipilimumab, donors received aspirin, low-dose cyclophosphamide and low-dose radiotherapy. At least ten counts were recorded for this clonotype.

The sequence came from a male donor with prostate cancer. Specimen: PBMCs, collected before treatment. J is TRBJ2-3 and V is TRBV27; TRBD2 matches at 8 bases. CDR3: CASAPAGGAQYF. For the CDR3, the DNA is TGTGCCAGCGCTCCGGCGGGGGGAGCGCAGTATTTT.